This is a list of T cell receptor beta chains from one sample in a study of OX40 agonist ivuxolimab in advanced cancers. This table comes from immunoSEQ multiplex PCR, and its TCRdb copy is limited to in-frame clones, with some not included. The profile shows 70,000 to 85,000 clones, more than 85% of them singletons. Material: CD4+ or CD8+ T cells sorted from blood, obtained in a trial of the OX40 agonist ivuxolimab. Source of these receptors: an adult with an advanced solid tumor such as melanoma, head and neck, liver or kidney cancer. The CDR3 runs from the conserved cysteine through the conserved F or W. Fields, in order: J gene, V gene, CDR3 protein.

J gene: TRBJ2-1
V gene: TRBV11-2
CDR3 protein: CASSLGLAGTDEQFF

J gene: TRBJ2-7
V gene: TRBV19
CDR3 protein: CASSTGDSYGQYF

J gene: TRBJ2-3
V gene: TRBV7-3
CDR3 protein: CASSPQGSFGDTQYF

J gene: TRBJ1-6
V gene: TRBV6-1
CDR3 protein: CASNQGGWNSPLHF

J gene: TRBJ2-7
V gene: TRBV19
CDR3 protein: CASSTTGTFAYEQYF

J gene: TRBJ1-1
V gene: TRBV5-1
CDR3 protein: CASSLTDKAEAFF

J gene: TRBJ2-1
V gene: TRBV10-2
CDR3 protein: CASRRQLEQFF

J gene: TRBJ2-3
V gene: TRBV14
CDR3 protein: CASSQFLDSDTQYF

J gene: TRBJ2-7
V gene: TRBV20-1
CDR3 protein: CSARANYEQYF

J gene: TRBJ2-4
V gene: TRBV19
CDR3 protein: CASSPKRGLGNIQYF

J gene: TRBJ1-2
V gene: TRBV18
CDR3 protein: CASSPEGYRGYTF

J gene: TRBJ2-7
V gene: TRBV4-2
CDR3 protein: CASSREAFSGTSSYEQYF

J gene: TRBJ1-2
V gene: TRBV9
CDR3 protein: CASSGTWTGGIGNYGYTF

J gene: TRBJ2-6
V gene: TRBV28
CDR3 protein: CASRPTGTQTSGANVLTF

J gene: TRBJ2-5
V gene: TRBV7-2
CDR3 protein: CASSFRGGVRTQYF

J gene: TRBJ1-5
V gene: TRBV5-8
CDR3 protein: CASSLAQKNQPQHF

J gene: TRBJ1-1
V gene: TRBV5-1
CDR3 protein: CASSLEVGGLNTEAFF

J gene: TRBJ1-5
V gene: TRBV7-9
CDR3 protein: CASSPTGGWGNQPQHF

J gene: TRBJ1-5
V gene: TRBV6-1
CDR3 protein: CASSEPDSNQPQHF

J gene: TRBJ2-3
V gene: TRBV6-1
CDR3 protein: CASLRTSGGVDTQYF